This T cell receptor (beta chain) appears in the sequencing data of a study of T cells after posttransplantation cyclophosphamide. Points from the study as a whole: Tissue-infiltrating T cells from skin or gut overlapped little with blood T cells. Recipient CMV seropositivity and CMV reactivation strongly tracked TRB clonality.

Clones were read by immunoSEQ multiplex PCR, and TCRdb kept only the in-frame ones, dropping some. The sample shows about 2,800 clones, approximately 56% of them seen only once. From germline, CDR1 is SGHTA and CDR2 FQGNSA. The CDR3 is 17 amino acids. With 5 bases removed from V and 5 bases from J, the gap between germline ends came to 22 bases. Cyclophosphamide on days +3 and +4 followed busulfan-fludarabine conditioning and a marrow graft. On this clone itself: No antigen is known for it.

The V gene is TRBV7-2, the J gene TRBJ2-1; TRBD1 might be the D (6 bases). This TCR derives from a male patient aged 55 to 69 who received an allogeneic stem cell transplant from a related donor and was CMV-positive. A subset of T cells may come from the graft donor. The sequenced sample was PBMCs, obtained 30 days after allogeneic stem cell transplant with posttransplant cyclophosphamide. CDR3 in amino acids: CASSATTTGTKNNEQFF. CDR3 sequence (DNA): TGTGCCAGCAGCGCAACCACAACCGGGACAAAAAACAATGAGCAGTTCTTC. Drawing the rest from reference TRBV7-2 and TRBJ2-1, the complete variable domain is GAGVSQSPSNKVTEKGKDVELRCDPISGHTALYWYRQSLGQGLEFLIYFQGNSAPDKSGLPSDRFSAERTGGSVSTLTIQRTQQEDSAVYLCASSATTTGTKNNEQFFGPGTRLTVL.